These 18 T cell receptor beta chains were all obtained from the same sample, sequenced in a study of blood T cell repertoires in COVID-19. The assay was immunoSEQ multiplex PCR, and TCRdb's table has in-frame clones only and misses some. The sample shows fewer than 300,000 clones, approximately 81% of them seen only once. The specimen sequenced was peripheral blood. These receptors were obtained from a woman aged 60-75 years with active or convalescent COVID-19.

The CDR3 here is CASSPPGEGNTIYF. The CDR3, as DNA: TGTGCCAGCAGCCCCCCAGGGGAAGGGAACACCATATATTTT. The chain recombines TRBV7-9 with TRBJ1-3; a possible D gene is TRBD1 (6 bases). The CDR3 extends over 14 amino acids. From germline, CDR1 is SEHNR and CDR2 FQNEAQ (reference sequence). V was pared by 5 bases and J by 7 bases, with 15 bases between.

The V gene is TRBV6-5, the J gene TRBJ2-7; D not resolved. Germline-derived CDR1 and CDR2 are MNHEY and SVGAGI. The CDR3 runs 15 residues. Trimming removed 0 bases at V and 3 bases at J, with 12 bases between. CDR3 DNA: TGTGCCAGCAGTTACTCGCGAGGAGAGAGCTACGAGCAGTACTTC. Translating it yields CASSYSRGESYEQYF.

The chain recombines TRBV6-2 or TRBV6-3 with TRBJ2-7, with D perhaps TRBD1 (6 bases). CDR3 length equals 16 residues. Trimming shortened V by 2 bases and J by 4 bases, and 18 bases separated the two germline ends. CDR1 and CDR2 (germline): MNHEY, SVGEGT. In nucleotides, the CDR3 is TGTGCCAGCAGTTACCCCGGTGGCAGGGGTGCGTACGAGCAGTACTTC. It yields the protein CASSYPGGRGAYEQYF.

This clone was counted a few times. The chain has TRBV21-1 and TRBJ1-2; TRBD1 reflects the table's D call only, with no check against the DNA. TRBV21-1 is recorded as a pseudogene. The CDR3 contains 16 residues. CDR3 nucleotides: TGTGCCAGCAGCTCCCTTAGCAGACAGGGAGGCTATGGCTACACCTTC. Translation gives CASSSLSRQGGYGYTF.

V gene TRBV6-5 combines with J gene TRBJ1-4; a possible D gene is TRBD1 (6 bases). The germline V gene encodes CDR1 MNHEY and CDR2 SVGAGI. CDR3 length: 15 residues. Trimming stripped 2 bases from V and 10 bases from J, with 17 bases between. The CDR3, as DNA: TGTGCCAGCAGTTACCAGACAGGCCGAGTCTCAAAACTGTTTTTT. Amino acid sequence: CASSYQTGRVSKLFF.

DNA of the CDR3: TGCAGTGCTCTGGCGGGCACTGAAGCTTTCTTT. This codes for CSALAGTEAFF. The V and J genes are TRBV20-1 and TRBJ1-1; D remains ambiguous. The germline V and J ends were trimmed by 5 bases and 4 bases, with 8 bases remaining between them. CDR1 and CDR2 (germline): DFQATT, SNEGSKA (reference sequence). There are 11 residues in the CDR3.

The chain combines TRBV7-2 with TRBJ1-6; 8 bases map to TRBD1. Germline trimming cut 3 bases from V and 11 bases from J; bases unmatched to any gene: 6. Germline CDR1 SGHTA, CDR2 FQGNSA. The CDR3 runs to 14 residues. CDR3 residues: CASSLGQDFAPLHF. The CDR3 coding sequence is TGTGCCAGCAGCTTGGGACAGGATTTTGCACCCCTCCACTTT.

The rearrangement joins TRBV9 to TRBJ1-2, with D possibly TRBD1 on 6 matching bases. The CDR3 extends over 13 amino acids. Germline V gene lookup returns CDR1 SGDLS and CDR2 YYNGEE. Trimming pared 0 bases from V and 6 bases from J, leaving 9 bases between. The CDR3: CASSVDRDHGYTF. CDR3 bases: TGTGCCAGCAGCGTAGACAGGGACCATGGCTACACCTTC.

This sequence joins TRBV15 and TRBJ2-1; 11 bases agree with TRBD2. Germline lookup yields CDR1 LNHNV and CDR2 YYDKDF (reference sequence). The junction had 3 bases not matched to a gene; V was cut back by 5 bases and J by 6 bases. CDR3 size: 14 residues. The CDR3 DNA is TGTGCCACCAGCCAACTAGCGGGGGTCAATGAGCAGTTCTTC. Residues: CATSQLAGVNEQFF.

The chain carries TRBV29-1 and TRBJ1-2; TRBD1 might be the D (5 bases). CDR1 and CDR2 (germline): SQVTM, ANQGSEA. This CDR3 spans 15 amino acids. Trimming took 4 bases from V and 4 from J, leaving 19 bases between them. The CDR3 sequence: CSVATIMGGAYGYTF. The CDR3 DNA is TGCAGCGTTGCCACCATCATGGGAGGGGCCTATGGCTACACCTTC.

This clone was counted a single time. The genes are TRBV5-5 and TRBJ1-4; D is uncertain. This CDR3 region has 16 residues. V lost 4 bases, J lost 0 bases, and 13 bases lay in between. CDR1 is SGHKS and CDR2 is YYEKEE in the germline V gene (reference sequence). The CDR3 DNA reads TGTGCCAGCAGCAAGGCGACTCCCTCAACTAATGAAAAACTGTTTTTT. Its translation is CASSKATPSTNEKLFF.

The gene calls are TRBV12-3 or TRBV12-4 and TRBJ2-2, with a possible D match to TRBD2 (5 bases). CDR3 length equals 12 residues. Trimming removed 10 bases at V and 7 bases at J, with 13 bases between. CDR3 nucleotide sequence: TGTGCCACAGCGGTTGGTTTCGGGGAGCTGTTTTTT. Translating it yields CATAVGFGELFF.

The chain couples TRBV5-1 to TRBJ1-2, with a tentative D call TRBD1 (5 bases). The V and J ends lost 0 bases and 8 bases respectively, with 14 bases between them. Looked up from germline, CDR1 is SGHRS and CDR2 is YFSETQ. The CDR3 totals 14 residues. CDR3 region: CASSLVQGSGGYTF. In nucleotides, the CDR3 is TGCGCCAGCAGCTTGGTTCAGGGCTCCGGCGGCTACACCTTC.

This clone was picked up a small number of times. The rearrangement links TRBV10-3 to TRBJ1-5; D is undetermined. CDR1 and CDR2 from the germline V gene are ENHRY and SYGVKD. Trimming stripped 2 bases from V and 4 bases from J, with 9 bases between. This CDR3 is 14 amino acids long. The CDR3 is CAISEVASNQPQHF. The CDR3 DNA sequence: TGTGCCATCAGTGAGGTGGCCTCTAATCAGCCCCAGCATTTT.

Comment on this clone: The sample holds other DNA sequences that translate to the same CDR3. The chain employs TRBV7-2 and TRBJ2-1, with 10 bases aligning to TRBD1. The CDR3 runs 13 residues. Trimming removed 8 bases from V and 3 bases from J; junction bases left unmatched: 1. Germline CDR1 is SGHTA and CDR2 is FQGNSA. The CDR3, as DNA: TGTGCCAGCCGGGACAGGGGCTACAATGAGCAGTTCTTC. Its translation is CASRDRGYNEQFF.

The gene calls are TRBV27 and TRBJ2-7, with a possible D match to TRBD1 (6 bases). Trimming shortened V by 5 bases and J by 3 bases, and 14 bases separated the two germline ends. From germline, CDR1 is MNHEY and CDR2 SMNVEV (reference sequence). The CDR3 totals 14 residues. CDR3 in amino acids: CASSHPGHFYEQYF. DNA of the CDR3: TGTGCCAGCAGTCATCCGGGACACTTCTACGAGCAGTACTTC.

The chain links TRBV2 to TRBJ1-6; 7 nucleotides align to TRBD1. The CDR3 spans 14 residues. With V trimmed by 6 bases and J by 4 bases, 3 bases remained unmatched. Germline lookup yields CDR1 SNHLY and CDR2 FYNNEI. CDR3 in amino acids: CASRVGQYNSPLHF. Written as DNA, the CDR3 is TGTGCCAGCAGAGTGGGACAGTATAATTCACCCCTCCACTTT.

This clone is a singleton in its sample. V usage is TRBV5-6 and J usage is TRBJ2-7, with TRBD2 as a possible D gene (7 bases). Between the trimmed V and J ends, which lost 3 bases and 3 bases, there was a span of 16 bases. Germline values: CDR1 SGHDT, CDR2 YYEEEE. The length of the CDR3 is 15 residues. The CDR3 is CASSSWGGALYEQYF. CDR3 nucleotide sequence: TGTGCCAGCAGCTCCTGGGGGGGGGCACTCTACGAGCAGTACTTC.